The 7 T cell receptor beta chains listed next were all sequenced from one sample in a study of shared clonotypes between healthy human individuals. Libraries were prepared by immunoSEQ multiplex PCR; TCRdb keeps only in-frame clonotypes and omits some of them. Found here are 850,000 to 1,200,000 clones, about 75% of them singletons; the top ten hold 1.4% to 1.5%. Sequencing was carried out using memory CD4+ T cells sorted from blood. The subset is: CD45RA-negative fraction. These receptors came from a man younger than 35 in good health.

Remarks on this clone: Additional DNA sequences in this sample encode the identical CDR3. The chain couples TRBV9 to TRBJ2-7, with 9 nucleotides matching TRBD2. Germline V gene lookup returns CDR1 SGDLS and CDR2 YYNGEE. CDR3 length: 15 amino acids. Unmatched junction bases numbered 4, after V lost 0 bases and J lost 3 bases. As DNA, the CDR3 is TGTGCCAGCAGCGTAGCACCAGCGGGAGGCTACGAGCAGTACTTC. Amino acids: CASSVAPAGGYEQYF.

The chain couples TRBV30 to TRBJ1-2; no firm D call. V lost 0 bases to trimming and J lost 3 bases, with 11 bases between them. Per germline, CDR1 GTSNPN and CDR2 SVGIG (reference sequence). The CDR3 has 14 residues. The CDR3 is CAWSVGPSYYGYTF. For the CDR3, the DNA is TGTGCCTGGAGTGTAGGGCCGTCCTACTATGGCTACACCTTC. The full variable domain, its missing parts supplied by reference TRBV30 and TRBJ1-2, is SQTIHQWPATLVQPVGSPLSLECTVEGTSNPNLYWYRQAAGRGLQLLFYSVGIGQISSEVPQNLSASRPQDRQFILSSKKLLLSDSGFYLCAWSVGPSYYGYTFGSGTRLTVV.

The rearrangement uses TRBV7-6 and TRBJ2-5; D not resolved. The CDR3 sequence is 16 residues long. The V end was cut by 5 bases, the J end by 0 bases, with 16 bases between. The germline gives CDR1 SGHVS, CDR2 FNYEAQ. Written as DNA, the CDR3 is TGTGCCAGCAGCCTTGCGGCTCCGACACACCAAGAGACCCAGTACTTC. It is translated as CASSLAAPTHQETQYF. Full variable domain (remainder filled in from reference TRBV7-6 and TRBJ2-5): GAGVSQSPRYKVTKRGQDVALRCDPISGHVSLYWYRQALGQGPEFLTYFNYEAQQDKSGLPNDRFSAERPEGSISTLTIQRTEQRDSAMYRCASSLAAPTHQETQYFGPGTRLLVL.

V is TRBV11-2 and J is TRBJ1-4; 7 bases are a match to TRBD1. The CDR3 consists of 14 residues. Germline CDR1 is SGHAT and CDR2 is FQNNGV. The V gene end was trimmed by 4 bases and the J gene end by 7 bases; junction bases not matched to a gene: 6. The CDR3: CASSSRGVSEKLFF. As DNA, the CDR3 is TGTGCCAGCAGCTCCAGGGGGGTTAGTGAAAAACTGTTTTTT.

The CDR3 region has the DNA TGTGCCAGCAGCTTAGTAAAGGAAGGGACCGGGGAGCTGTTTTTT. Translated: CASSLVKEGTGELFF. V is TRBV7-8 and J is TRBJ2-2; no firm D call. Germline assignment: CDR1 SGHVS and CDR2 FQNEAQ. The V and J ends lost 1 base and 5 bases respectively, with 11 bases between them. CDR3 length: 15 amino acids.

The chain has TRBV6-5 and TRBJ2-5; no firm D call. This CDR3 is built from 14 residues. The V gene's germline CDR1 is MNHEY and CDR2 SVGAGI. The V end was cut by 1 base, the J end by 0 bases, with 6 bases between. CDR3 in DNA: TGTGCCAGCAGTTACTTACCCAACCAAGAGACCCAGTACTTC. Translating it yields CASSYLPNQETQYF.

The genes are TRBV11-3 and TRBJ2-1; TRBD2 matches at 8 bases. This CDR3 has 18 residues. The V and J ends lost 1 base and 0 bases, in that order; junction bases with no gene match: 8. CDR1 is SGHNT, CDR2 YENEEA, per germline. The CDR3 DNA reads as TGTGCCAGCAGCTTAGCCTATACCGGGAGGGGCTCCTACAATGAGCAGTTCTTC. It specifies CASSLAYTGRGSYNEQFF.